The clone carrying this TCR beta chain was seen more than once but under ten times. Its antigen is as yet unknown. Tregs were sorted as CD4+CD25+CD127-/low cells. Study-level findings and limits: Larger-cohort validation covered only one TCR beta V-J rearrangement. The TCR gene usage of tumor memory CD4+ T cells clustered together with blood and lymph node memory CD4+ cells and with lymph node naive CD4+ cells. Tumor-infiltrating Treg TCR alpha and beta sequences overlapped most with tumor naive CD4+ T cells, then blood naive.

Germline CDR1 is SGHTA and CDR2 is FQGNSA. The CDR3 totals 14 residues. The V and J ends lost 5 bases and 6 bases, in that order; junction bases with no gene match: 7. After constant-region reverse-primer amplification, full-length variable regions underwent semi-nested PCR with Nested Universal Primer A. TCRdb called the 5' RACE reads again in MiXCR, with one record for every CDR3 protein. The table has more than 55,000 distinct CDR3 sequences, around 24% seen once. This sequence joins TRBV7-2 and TRBJ1-2; 9 nucleotides align to TRBD1. Sequenced material: tumor-infiltrating Tregs sorted from the breast tumor. The origin of this receptor is a female donor with breast cancer. In nucleotides, the CDR3 is TGTGCCAGCAGCCCGATCCGGGACAGGGATGGCTACACCTTC. Translation gives CASSPIRDRDGYTF.